These 24 T cell receptor beta chains were all obtained from the same sample, sequenced in a study of blood T cell repertoires in COVID-19. Assay: immunoSEQ multiplex PCR; the TCRdb copy retains only in-frame clones and omits some. The sample carries 200,000 to 250,000 clones, 81% recorded once. Sequencing input: peripheral blood. The receptors here all came from a woman aged 80 or older with COVID-19, enrolled during active disease.

In its sample, this clone was seen a few times. The CDR3 region is CAISAGQGLSSQPQHF. Here the CDR3 DNA reads TGTGCCATCAGCGCGGGACAGGGGCTCAGTAGTCAGCCCCAGCATTTT. The chain employs TRBV10-3 and TRBJ1-5; 10 nucleotides align to TRBD1. Germline CDR1 ENHRY, CDR2 SYGVKD. This CDR3 has 16 amino acids. V gave up 6 bases and J gave up 6 bases; unmatched junction bases: 11.

This chain uses TRBV10-3 with TRBJ2-3; 8 bases agree with TRBD2. Germline lookup yields CDR1 ENHRY and CDR2 SYGVKD. The V gene end was trimmed by 3 bases and the J gene end by 6 bases; junction bases not matched to a gene: 8. CDR3 length equals 15 residues. The CDR3 protein is CAISDPGLATDTQYF. The CDR3 nucleotides read TGTGCCATCAGTGACCCCGGACTAGCTACGGATACGCAGTATTTT.

This chain uses TRBV4-3 with TRBJ1-2; 10 bases map to TRBD1. Germline V gives CDR1 LGHNA, CDR2 YSLEER. CDR3 length equals 14 residues. Germline trimming cut 4 bases from V and 7 bases from J; bases unmatched to any gene: 6. The CDR3 reads CASSPGQGVGGYTF. CDR3 nucleotides: TGCGCCAGCAGCCCAGGACAGGGGGTTGGTGGCTACACCTTC.

The CDR3 bases are TGTGCCAGCAGTGTACAGGGGTCTGAAGAGACCCAGTACTTC. This translates into CASSVQGSEETQYF. The chain is built from TRBV2 and TRBJ2-5; 7 bases are shared with TRBD1. The CDR3 loop spans 14 amino acids. CDR1 is SNHLY, CDR2 FYNNEI, per germline. The V gene end was trimmed by 4 bases and the J gene end by 3 bases; junction bases not matched to a gene: 5.

The CDR3 region has the DNA TGTGCCAGCAGCCAGACAGGGGGCGGGACAGATACGCAGTATTTT. Amino acids: CASSQTGGGTDTQYF. The rearrangement links TRBV6-5 to TRBJ2-3, with TRBD1 matching 10 bases. Germline V gene data show CDR1 as MNHEY and CDR2 as SVGAGI. Losses at the gene ends were 6 bases for V and 3 bases for J; bases not matched to a gene: 6. This CDR3 is built from 15 residues.

The rearrangement joins TRBV6-5 to TRBJ1-4, with D perhaps matching TRBD1 (6 bases). Germline V gives CDR1 MNHEY, CDR2 SVGAGI. The CDR3 is 12 amino acids. Trimming removed 8 bases at V and 8 bases at J, with 12 bases between. In DNA form, the CDR3 reads TGTGCCAGCCGTCGGGGGGGCGAAAAACTGTTTTTT. Residues: CASRRGGEKLFF.

This clone showed up just once. The chain couples TRBV3-1 (or the pseudogene TRBV3-2) to TRBJ1-2; weak D call: TRBD1 (5 bases). CDR3 size: 12 residues. Trimming pared 2 bases from V and 6 bases from J, leaving 7 bases between. Germline assignment: CDR1 LGHDT and CDR2 YNNKEL (reference sequence). The CDR3 loop is CASSQWGDGYTF. In nucleotides, the CDR3 is TGTGCCAGCAGCCAATGGGGGGATGGCTACACCTTC.

The chain combines TRBV4-1 with TRBJ2-7; D is possibly TRBD1 (5 bases). Germline V gives CDR1 MGHRA, CDR2 YSYEKL. The V gene lost 4 bases and the J gene lost 3 bases, with 16 bases spanning the gap. The length of the CDR3 is 15 residues. In DNA form, the CDR3 reads TGCGCCAGCAGCCGCGACAGAAACACCGTCTACGAGCAGTACTTC. Translation: CASSRDRNTVYEQYF.

The CDR3 region is CASSPDRRNGEAFF. CDR3 in DNA: TGCGCCAGCAGCCCAGATCGGCGGAACGGTGAAGCTTTCTTT. The chain combines TRBV5-1 with TRBJ1-1; D uncertain. Trimming removed 4 bases from V and 7 bases from J, with 17 bases in between. Germline loops: CDR1 SGHRS, CDR2 YFSETQ. This CDR3 has 14 amino acids.

V usage is TRBV7-9 and J usage is TRBJ2-3; 9 positions match TRBD2. Trimming at V came to 5 bases and at J to 6 bases, leaving 6 bases not matched to a gene. CDR1 SEHNR and CDR2 FQNEAQ come from the germline V gene (reference sequence). CDR3 length: 14 residues. CDR3 coding DNA: TGTGCCAGCAGCCCTAGCGGGGTGCTTGATACGCAGTATTTT. This encodes CASSPSGVLDTQYF.

The rearrangement uses TRBV3-1 (or the pseudogene TRBV3-2) and TRBJ1-6; 7 positions match TRBD1. Germline V gene lookup returns CDR1 LGHDT and CDR2 YNNKEL (reference sequence). The CDR3 totals 14 residues. The ends lost 3 bases at V and 4 bases at J; junction bases unmatched: 0. The CDR3, as DNA: TGTGCCAGCAGCCAGACAGGGTATAATTCACCCCTCCACTTT. Translation gives CASSQTGYNSPLHF.

J is TRBJ1-5 and V is TRBV28, with a tentative D call TRBD1 (6 bases). With 5 bases removed from V and 4 bases from J, the gap between germline ends came to 15 bases. The V gene's germline CDR1 is MDHEN and CDR2 SYDVKM. The CDR3 is made up of 15 amino acids. The CDR3 region is CASSADRHSNQPQHF. The CDR3 DNA reads TGTGCCAGCAGTGCGGACAGACATTCTAATCAGCCCCAGCATTTT. Supplemented by reference TRBV28 and TRBJ1-5, the full variable domain reads DVKVTQSSRYLVKRTGEKVFLECVQDMDHENMFWYRQDPGLGLRLIYFSYDVKMKEKGDIPEGYSVSREKKERFSLILESASTNQTSMYLCASSADRHSNQPQHFGDGTRLSIL.

The chain carries TRBV11-1 and TRBJ2-5; tentative D call: TRBD1 (5 bases). Trimming took off 5 bases at V and 3 bases at J, with 19 bases between the two ends. The CDR3 spans 16 residues. Germline CDR1 and CDR2: SGHAT and FQDESV (reference sequence). As DNA, the CDR3 is TGTGCCAGCAGCACCGGCCGAAGGCCCAGGGAAGAGACCCAGTACTTC. Translation: CASSTGRRPREETQYF.

The V gene is TRBV5-1, the J gene TRBJ1-4, with TRBD1 matching 8 bases. CDR3 length: 15 amino acids. Trimming cost V 2 bases and J 7 bases; bases outside gene matches: 7. Germline CDR1 is SGHRS and CDR2 is YFSETQ. The CDR3 sequence is CASSFSGTGREKLFF. The DNA for the CDR3 is TGCGCCAGCAGCTTCTCCGGGACAGGTCGTGAAAAACTGTTTTTT.

This clone has only one observation. The V gene is TRBV27, the J gene TRBJ2-7; 9 bases match TRBD2. Germline V gene data show CDR1 as MNHEY and CDR2 as SMNVEV (reference sequence). The V gene end was trimmed by 5 bases and the J gene end by 3 bases; junction bases not matched to a gene: 8. This CDR3 comprises 15 residues. The CDR3 here is CASSLKTSGSYEQYF. CDR3 DNA sequence: TGTGCCAGCAGTCTCAAGACTAGCGGAAGCTACGAGCAGTACTTC.

The chain has TRBV30 and TRBJ2-5, with TRBD1 matching over 9 bases. J gave up 2 bases and V 8 bases, and 9 bases lay outside the gene matches. The CDR3 contains 14 residues. Germline V gives CDR1 GTSNPN, CDR2 SVGIG (reference sequence). The CDR3 reads CARSSGTGQETQYF. The CDR3 DNA sequence: TGTGCCCGGTCATCCGGGACAGGGCAAGAGACCCAGTACTTC.

This clone has a single count. This chain joins TRBV6-6 and TRBJ2-2; D perhaps matches TRBD1 (5 bases). In germline, CDR1 is MNHNY, CDR2 SVGAGI (reference sequence). This CDR3 is built from 14 residues. Trimming cost V 1 base and J 5 bases, with 8 bases left between them. The CDR3 spells CASSYYAGTGELFF. Here the CDR3 DNA reads TGTGCCAGCAGTTACTACGCAGGGACCGGGGAGCTGTTTTTT.

CDR3 coding DNA: TGTGCCAGCAGTTTGACAGGGGGGGGTGAAAAACTGTTTTTT. Its translation is CASSLTGGGEKLFF. This chain links TRBV28 with TRBJ1-4; 9 bases are a match to TRBD1. The CDR3 runs 14 residues. Germline V gives CDR1 MDHEN, CDR2 SYDVKM. Trimming cost V 3 bases and J 7 bases; bases outside gene matches: 3.

This chain links TRBV6-6 with TRBJ1-3, with 7 nucleotides matching TRBD1. CDR3 length: 19 amino acids. The junction had 16 bases not matched to a gene; V was cut back by 5 bases and J by 0 bases. Germline-derived CDR1 and CDR2 are MNHNY and SVGAGI (reference sequence). DNA for the CDR3: TGTGCCAGCAGTCGACAGGGAAGTAAAGCCCAATCCTCTGGAAACACCATATATTTT. It is translated as CASSRQGSKAQSSGNTIYF.

The chain employs TRBV5-1 and TRBJ2-1; a weak D match, TRBD1 (6 bases). Trimming stripped 4 bases from V and 7 bases from J, with 15 bases between. The CDR3 spans 14 residues. The germline CDR1 and CDR2 sequences are SGHRS and YFSETQ. The DNA for the CDR3 is TGCGCCAGCAGCAAGCTAGGTCAGGGGAATGAGCAGTTCTTC. This gives the protein CASSKLGQGNEQFF.

The J gene is TRBJ2-1, the V gene TRBV7-9; weak D call: TRBD2 (5 bases). This CDR3 spans 12 amino acids. V shed 5 bases and J shed 12 bases, with 14 bases lying between them. Germline V CDR1 and CDR2: SEHNR, FQNEAQ (reference sequence). The CDR3 protein is CASSRSGFVQFF. In nucleotides, the CDR3 is TGTGCCAGCAGCCGATCGGGGTTCGTGCAGTTCTTC.

J is TRBJ1-5 and V is TRBV18; D perhaps matches TRBD1 (5 bases). Germline V gene data show CDR1 as KGHSH and CDR2 as LQKENI. The V and J ends lost 4 bases and 4 bases respectively, with 26 bases between them. The CDR3 contains 19 residues. In DNA, the CDR3 is TGTGCCAGCTCACAACTTGCGACATCCTACAGTGGGGGGAATCAGCCCCAGCATTTT. Encoded protein: CASSQLATSYSGGNQPQHF.

The chain is built from TRBV29-1 and TRBJ2-5, with 9 bases aligning to TRBD2. With 2 bases clipped from V and 3 bases from J, the junction kept 4 bases outside the gene matches. The CDR3 consists of 14 residues. The germline gives CDR1 SQVTM, CDR2 ANQGSEA. In nucleotides, the CDR3 is TGCAGCGTTGAAACGGGACTAGCAAAAGAGACCCAGTACTTC. Translating gives CSVETGLAKETQYF.

This chain connects TRBV2 to TRBJ1-4; no firm D call. Germline assignment: CDR1 SNHLY and CDR2 FYNNEI. V gave up 7 bases and J gave up 7 bases, with 7 bases separating them. This CDR3 has 11 amino acids. Written as DNA, the CDR3 is TGTGCCAGCATCCTGAGTGAAAAACTGTTTTTT. Residues: CASILSEKLFF.